This is a list of T cell receptor beta chains from one sample in a study of blood T cell repertoires in COVID-19. Produced via immunoSEQ multiplex PCR; TCRdb's table is partial and in-frame only. This table has about 81,000 clones, roughly 89% appearing once. The sample taken for sequencing was peripheral blood. These receptors all stem from a woman aged 45 to 65 in a cohort sampled during active COVID-19. Each CDR3 is given with its conserved first and last residue. The order of the fields is J gene, D gene, clone size, V gene, CDR3 DNA, CDR3 protein. A D gene is named only where the DNA matches it firmly. Not all rows give a size; the values are once, few, many and, for expanded clones, a class.

>TRBJ1-5|.|.|TRBV30
TGTGCCTGGAGTGTACGGGGTAATCAGCCCCAGCATTTT
CAWSVRGNQPQHF
>TRBJ2-3|TRBD2|.|TRBV6-1
TGTGCCAGCAGTGTGCGACTAGCGGGGCCAGCGGGAGGAGATACGCAGTATTTT
CASSVRLAGPAGGDTQYF
>TRBJ2-1|.|.|TRBV5-1
TGCGCCAGCAGACGCACCTTTGGCGGGCAGACCTACAATGAGCAGTTCTTC
CASRRTFGGQTYNEQFF
>TRBJ2-3|TRBD2|once|TRBV4-2
TGTGCCAGCAGCCCTGGTAATAGCGGGATCACAGATACGCAGTATTTT
CASSPGNSGITDTQYF
>TRBJ1-3|.|.|TRBV21-1
TGTGCCAGCAGCTCCTGGGAGTTCTCTGGAAACACCATATATTTT
CASSSWEFSGNTIYF
>TRBJ1-6|TRBD1|.|TRBV14
TGTGCCAGCAGCCCGACAGGGCGTAATTCACCCCTCCACTTT
CASSPTGRNSPLHF
>TRBJ2-7|.|.|TRBV3-1/TRBV3-2
TGTGCCAGCAGCCATTACTACGAGCAGTACTTC
CASSHYYEQYF
>TRBJ2-1|.|.|TRBV5-4
TGTGCCAGCAGCTTGGGAGGGCTAGACAATGAGCAGTTCTTC
CASSLGGLDNEQFF
>TRBJ2-7|TRBD2|.|TRBV11-3
TGTGCCAGCAGATTGGGACTAGCGGGAGTTGGCGAGCAGTACTTC
CASRLGLAGVGEQYF
>TRBJ2-7|TRBD1|.|TRBV28
TGTGCCAGCAGTTCGCCCCACGGACAGGGATCCCCCTACGAGCAGTACTTC
CASSSPHGQGSPYEQYF
>TRBJ2-1|.|.|TRBV5-1
TGCGCCAGCAGTTTACAGGGCTATGAGCAGTTCTTC
CASSLQGYEQFF
>TRBJ1-2|TRBD1|.|TRBV19
TGTGCCAGCCGCCGGGACAGGGGCTATGGCTACACCTTC
CASRRDRGYGYTF
>TRBJ1-1|.|.|TRBV5-4
TGTGCCAGCAGCTTGCCACAGGGTACAAAAACTGAAGCTTTCTTT
CASSLPQGTKTEAFF
>TRBJ1-2|.|once|TRBV12-3/TRBV12-4
TGTGCCAGCAGTCCCCCCGGGTTTGGCTACACCTTC
CASSPPGFGYTF
>TRBJ1-6|TRBD1|.|TRBV19
TGTGCCAGTAGCCCGGGACAGGGGATTTCACCCCTCCACTTT
CASSPGQGISPLHF
>TRBJ1-2|TRBD1|.|TRBV5-1
TGCGCCAGCAGATCAGGGGGCTCCGATTATGGCTACACCTTC
CASRSGGSDYGYTF
>TRBJ1-5|.|once|TRBV27
TGTGCCAGCAGTTCCGGACTCAACAGAGAGAATCAGCCCCAGCATTTT
CASSSGLNRENQPQHF
>TRBJ2-3|TRBD2|few|TRBV5-6
TGTGCCAGCAGCCCTCAAATGGGGGGGACTTTCGCAGATACGCAGTATTTT
CASSPQMGGTFADTQYF
>TRBJ2-6|.|once|TRBV18
TGTGCCAGCTCAGCGTTGTCTGGGGCCAACGTCCTGACTTTC
CASSALSGANVLTF
>TRBJ1-1|TRBD1|once|TRBV2
TGTGCCAGCACCCAGGACAGGGGACCCACTGAAGCTTTCTTT
CASTQDRGPTEAFF
>TRBJ1-6|.|.|TRBV6-2/TRBV6-3
TGTGCCAGCAGTTGGTTGCTGAGCTCCTATAATTCACCCCTCCACTTT
CASSWLLSSYNSPLHF
>TRBJ1-6|TRBD1|.|TRBV5-1
TGCGCCAGCAGCTTGCCCACAGGGGAGAATTCACCCCTCCACTTT
CASSLPTGENSPLHF
>TRBJ1-3|.|.|TRBV5-1
TGCGCCAGCAGCTTGGCCGCTATCTCTGGAAACACCATATATTTT
CASSLAAISGNTIYF
>TRBJ2-5|TRBD1|.|TRBV2
TGTGCCAGCAGTGTGGGGACAGGGCGGGAGACCCAGTACTTC
CASSVGTGRETQYF
>TRBJ1-2|.|.|TRBV19
TGTGCCAGTAGTAGGGCAGGGGAAACAATTGGAGGCTACACCTTC
CASSRAGETIGGYTF
>TRBJ2-1|TRBD2|once|TRBV5-1
TGCGCCAGCAGCTTGGGCGGTAGCGGGGTCGAGGGAACCTACAATGAGCAGTTCTTC
CASSLGGSGVEGTYNEQFF
>TRBJ2-1|TRBD2|.|TRBV7-3
TGTGCCAGCAGCCCCGGGAGGAGCTCCTACAATGAGCAGTTCTTC
CASSPGRSSYNEQFF
>TRBJ1-2|.|.|TRBV19
TGTGCCAGTAGAAGGACAGCCGGGGTCCTTCAGGAAGGAGGCTACACCTTC
CASRRTAGVLQEGGYTF
>TRBJ1-4|.|.|TRBV7-2
TGTGCCAGCAGCATCATTAGTAGGGGACAACCAGGGAAGCAGAAACTGTTTTTT
CASSIISRGQPGKQKLFF
>TRBJ2-2|.|once|TRBV7-3
TGTGCCAGCAGCCCAGGGACTTCCCCCGGGGAGCTGTTTTTT
CASSPGTSPGELFF